This is a list of T cell receptor beta chains from one sample in a study of blood T cell repertoires in COVID-19. The table came from immunoSEQ multiplex PCR; TCRdb's copy has only in-frame clones and leaves some out. The sample yields about 300,000 clones, 85% seen once. The sequenced sample consisted of PBMCs or T cells enriched from blood (not recorded which). The receptors shown here come from a woman aged 45-65 years who had recovered from COVID-19. CDR3s include the opening cysteine and the closing phenylalanine or tryptophan. Fields, in order: D gene, clone size, V gene, J gene, CDR3 length, CDR3 protein, CDR3 DNA. D genes are given only for firm matches. Clone size, where shown, is once, few, many, or a class for clones that have expanded.

D gene: .
clone size: few
V gene: TRBV7-8
J gene: TRBJ1-2
CDR3 length: 16
CDR3 protein: CASSLWASQGGYGYTF
CDR3 DNA: TGTGCCAGCAGCTTATGGGCTTCTCAGGGCGGCTATGGCTACACCTTC

D gene: .
clone size: .
V gene: TRBV28
J gene: TRBJ2-3
CDR3 length: 16
CDR3 protein: CASSLRQGLTADTQYF
CDR3 DNA: TGTGCCAGCAGTTTAAGGCAGGGGCTAACCGCAGATACGCAGTATTTT

D gene: TRBD1
clone size: .
V gene: TRBV20-1
J gene: TRBJ1-4
CDR3 length: 14
CDR3 protein: CSASSWDRDEKLFF
CDR3 DNA: TGCAGTGCTAGTTCCTGGGACAGGGATGAAAAACTGTTTTTT

D gene: .
clone size: many
V gene: TRBV2
J gene: TRBJ2-7
CDR3 length: 13
CDR3 protein: CASSEWQGNEQYF
CDR3 DNA: TGTGCCAGCAGTGAATGGCAGGGGAACGAGCAGTACTTC

D gene: TRBD1
clone size: .
V gene: TRBV19
J gene: TRBJ2-7
CDR3 length: 14
CDR3 protein: CASSLDRDTYEQYF
CDR3 DNA: TGTGCCAGTAGTCTAGACAGGGATACCTACGAGCAGTACTTC

D gene: .
clone size: once
V gene: TRBV27
J gene: TRBJ2-1
CDR3 length: 13
CDR3 protein: CASSLSRYNEQFF
CDR3 DNA: TGTGCCAGCAGTTTATCCAGGTACAATGAGCAGTTCTTC

D gene: .
clone size: .
V gene: TRBV5-5
J gene: TRBJ2-7
CDR3 length: 16
CDR3 protein: CASSLQWRVESYEQYF
CDR3 DNA: TGTGCCAGCAGCTTGCAGTGGAGGGTCGAATCCTACGAGCAGTACTTC

D gene: .
clone size: .
V gene: TRBV7-8
J gene: TRBJ1-5
CDR3 length: 14
CDR3 protein: CASSLGPGNQPQHF
CDR3 DNA: TGTGCCAGCAGCTTAGGCCCGGGGAATCAGCCCCAGCATTTT

D gene: .
clone size: .
V gene: TRBV5-8
J gene: TRBJ1-6
CDR3 length: 17
CDR3 protein: CASSYRGSFSYNSPLHF
CDR3 DNA: TGTGCCAGCAGCTACCGCGGGTCGTTCTCCTATAATTCACCCCTCCACTTT

D gene: .
clone size: .
V gene: TRBV7-2
J gene: TRBJ2-3
CDR3 length: 14
CDR3 protein: CASSHGAGTDTQYF
CDR3 DNA: TGTGCCAGCAGCCACGGAGCCGGCACAGATACGCAGTATTTT

D gene: TRBD1
clone size: .
V gene: TRBV5-5
J gene: TRBJ1-4
CDR3 length: 15
CDR3 protein: CASSFTGATSEKLFF
CDR3 DNA: TGTGCCAGCAGCTTCACAGGGGCAACTAGTGAAAAACTGTTTTTT

D gene: .
clone size: .
V gene: TRBV5-1
J gene: TRBJ2-1
CDR3 length: 15
CDR3 protein: CASSLETALRTEQFF
CDR3 DNA: TGCGCCAGCAGCTTGGAGACAGCGCTCCGCACTGAGCAGTTCTTC

D gene: .
clone size: .
V gene: TRBV7-9
J gene: TRBJ1-2
CDR3 length: 15
CDR3 protein: CASSLSVGSGYGYTF
CDR3 DNA: TGTGCCAGCAGCTTATCTGTGGGCAGCGGCTATGGCTACACCTTC

D gene: TRBD1
clone size: .
V gene: TRBV6-6
J gene: TRBJ1-5
CDR3 length: 15
CDR3 protein: CASSYLVIQGQPQHF
CDR3 DNA: TGTGCCAGCAGTTACTTAGTTATACAGGGGCAGCCCCAGCATTTT

D gene: TRBD1
clone size: .
V gene: TRBV28
J gene: TRBJ2-5
CDR3 length: 16
CDR3 protein: CASSFGTGSVGETQYF
CDR3 DNA: TGTGCCAGCAGTTTCGGGACAGGGTCCGTGGGGGAGACCCAGTACTTC

D gene: .
clone size: .
V gene: TRBV27
J gene: TRBJ1-4
CDR3 length: 18
CDR3 protein: CASRPARQAMVLSEKLFF
CDR3 DNA: TGTGCCAGCAGGCCCGCTCGACAGGCGATGGTTTTAAGTGAAAAACTGTTTTTT

D gene: TRBD1
clone size: .
V gene: TRBV29-1
J gene: TRBJ1-1
CDR3 length: 12
CDR3 protein: CSAFRGRAEAFF
CDR3 DNA: TGCAGCGCCTTCAGGGGGCGAGCTGAAGCTTTCTTT

D gene: TRBD1
clone size: .
V gene: TRBV2
J gene: TRBJ1-5
CDR3 length: 15
CDR3 protein: CASTDGTATNQPQHF
CDR3 DNA: TGTGCCAGCACTGACGGGACAGCTACTAATCAGCCCCAGCATTTT

D gene: TRBD1
clone size: once
V gene: TRBV11-2
J gene: TRBJ1-2
CDR3 length: 14
CDR3 protein: CASLRTGWLYGYTF
CDR3 DNA: TGTGCCAGCCTGAGGACAGGGTGGCTCTATGGCTACACCTTC

D gene: .
clone size: .
V gene: TRBV3-1/TRBV3-2
J gene: TRBJ2-5
CDR3 length: 13
CDR3 protein: CASSQQVMGTQYF
CDR3 DNA: TGTGCCAGCAGCCAACAGGTTATGGGGACCCAGTACTTC

D gene: TRBD2
clone size: .
V gene: TRBV27
J gene: TRBJ2-7
CDR3 length: 15
CDR3 protein: CASSLAGGSSYEQYF
CDR3 DNA: TGTGCCAGCAGTTTGGCGGGAGGCTCCTCCTACGAGCAGTACTTC

D gene: .
clone size: .
V gene: TRBV4-1
J gene: TRBJ1-4
CDR3 length: 13
CDR3 protein: CASSSVERWEVFF
CDR3 DNA: TGCGCCAGCAGCTCGGTGGAGAGGTGGGAGGTGTTTTTT

D gene: .
clone size: .
V gene: TRBV19
J gene: TRBJ1-2
CDR3 length: 20
CDR3 protein: CASSIAPYQGRAKPNYGYTF
CDR3 DNA: TGTGCCAGTAGTATTGCCCCGTATCAGGGCAGGGCGAAACCTAACTATGGCTACACCTTC

D gene: .
clone size: .
V gene: TRBV6-4
J gene: TRBJ2-6
CDR3 length: 14
CDR3 protein: CASRGDPGANVLTF
CDR3 DNA: TGTGCCAGCAGGGGAGACCCTGGGGCCAACGTCCTGACTTTC

D gene: TRBD1
clone size: .
V gene: TRBV3-1/TRBV3-2
J gene: TRBJ2-3
CDR3 length: 13
CDR3 protein: CASRDRGTDTQYF
CDR3 DNA: TGTGCCAGCAGAGACAGGGGCACAGATACGCAGTATTTT

D gene: TRBD1
clone size: once
V gene: TRBV2
J gene: TRBJ2-6
CDR3 length: 15
CDR3 protein: CAGGQGVTGANVLTF
CDR3 DNA: TGTGCCGGCGGACAGGGGGTGACTGGGGCCAACGTCCTGACTTTC

D gene: TRBD1
clone size: .
V gene: TRBV2
J gene: TRBJ2-2
CDR3 length: 15
CDR3 protein: CASSRGTVNTGELFF
CDR3 DNA: TGTGCCAGCAGCCGAGGGACAGTGAACACCGGGGAGCTGTTTTTT

D gene: TRBD2
clone size: few
V gene: TRBV6-5
J gene: TRBJ2-7
CDR3 length: 15
CDR3 protein: CASRNSPGLSYEQYF
CDR3 DNA: TGTGCCAGCAGGAACAGCCCGGGACTATCCTACGAGCAGTACTTC

D gene: .
clone size: once
V gene: TRBV28
J gene: TRBJ1-3
CDR3 length: 17
CDR3 protein: CASIEGGGFSSGNTIYF
CDR3 DNA: TGTGCCAGCATAGAGGGTGGGGGCTTTAGCTCTGGAAACACCATATATTTT

D gene: .
clone size: .
V gene: TRBV12-3/TRBV12-4
J gene: TRBJ1-2
CDR3 length: 12
CDR3 protein: CASSPTGHGYTF
CDR3 DNA: TGTGCCAGCAGTCCCACGGGACACGGCTACACCTTC

D gene: TRBD1
clone size: .
V gene: TRBV5-6
J gene: TRBJ2-4
CDR3 length: 15
CDR3 protein: CASSMGGTGLNIQYF
CDR3 DNA: TGTGCCAGCAGTATGGGTGGGACAGGGCTAAACATTCAGTACTTC

D gene: .
clone size: .
V gene: TRBV30
J gene: TRBJ1-3
CDR3 length: 14
CDR3 protein: CAWSVRRTGNTIYF
CDR3 DNA: TGTGCCTGGAGTGTACGCAGGACTGGAAACACCATATATTTT

D gene: TRBD1
clone size: .
V gene: TRBV27
J gene: TRBJ2-7
CDR3 length: 15
CDR3 protein: CASSLSVRAGGQQYF
CDR3 DNA: TGTGCCAGCAGTTTATCCGTTCGGGCAGGGGGACAGCAGTACTTC

D gene: TRBD1
clone size: .
V gene: TRBV19
J gene: TRBJ1-1
CDR3 length: 14
CDR3 protein: CASSRGQGGTEAFF
CDR3 DNA: TGTGCCAGTAGTAGGGGACAGGGAGGCACTGAAGCTTTCTTT

D gene: TRBD1
clone size: .
V gene: TRBV7-8
J gene: TRBJ1-2
CDR3 length: 14
CDR3 protein: CASSVTGGNYGYTF
CDR3 DNA: TGTGCCAGCAGCGTTACAGGGGGGAACTATGGCTACACCTTC

D gene: TRBD1
clone size: .
V gene: TRBV5-1
J gene: TRBJ1-2
CDR3 length: 16
CDR3 protein: CASSLGQGAQGRGYTF
CDR3 DNA: TGCGCCAGCAGCTTGGGACAGGGGGCGCAGGGGAGAGGCTACACCTTC

D gene: TRBD2
clone size: .
V gene: TRBV7-9
J gene: TRBJ2-3
CDR3 length: 16
CDR3 protein: CASSLSGGGVHVTQYF
CDR3 DNA: TGTGCCAGCAGCTTATCGGGCGGGGGGGTACACGTTACGCAGTATTTT

D gene: TRBD1
clone size: .
V gene: TRBV19
J gene: TRBJ1-1
CDR3 length: 15
CDR3 protein: CASSMAPTGETEAFF
CDR3 DNA: TGTGCCAGTAGTATGGCCCCCACAGGGGAGACTGAAGCTTTCTTT

D gene: TRBD2
clone size: .
V gene: TRBV10-1
J gene: TRBJ2-1
CDR3 length: 16
CDR3 protein: CASSERLSSGYNEQFF
CDR3 DNA: TGCGCCAGCAGTGAGCGGTTGTCTAGCGGCTACAATGAGCAGTTCTTC

D gene: TRBD2
clone size: .
V gene: TRBV7-6
J gene: TRBJ2-7
CDR3 length: 15
CDR3 protein: CASSLGASGSVLQYF
CDR3 DNA: TGTGCCAGCAGCTTAGGGGCTAGCGGGTCTGTCTTGCAGTACTTC

D gene: .
clone size: once
V gene: TRBV5-4
J gene: TRBJ1-5
CDR3 length: 14
CDR3 protein: CASSLDLGSQPQHF
CDR3 DNA: TGTGCCAGCAGCTTGGATCTAGGGAGTCAGCCCCAGCATTTT

D gene: .
clone size: .
V gene: TRBV7-6
J gene: TRBJ2-3
CDR3 length: 15
CDR3 protein: CASSLLAASTDTQYF
CDR3 DNA: TGTGCCAGCAGCTTACTAGCTGCTAGCACAGATACGCAGTATTTT

D gene: .
clone size: .
V gene: TRBV6-2/TRBV6-3
J gene: TRBJ2-4
CDR3 length: 16
CDR3 protein: CASSYPAALTKNIQYF
CDR3 DNA: TGTGCCAGCAGTTACCCAGCGGCCCTTACCAAAAACATTCAGTACTTC

D gene: .
clone size: .
V gene: TRBV4-3
J gene: TRBJ1-5
CDR3 length: 13
CDR3 protein: CASSQEENQPQHF
CDR3 DNA: TGCGCCAGCAGCCAAGAGGAGAATCAGCCCCAGCATTTT

D gene: TRBD2
clone size: .
V gene: TRBV10-3
J gene: TRBJ2-2
CDR3 length: 15
CDR3 protein: CAIRWTSENTGELFF
CDR3 DNA: TGTGCCATCAGATGGACTAGCGAGAACACCGGGGAGCTGTTTTTT

D gene: .
clone size: once
V gene: TRBV5-6
J gene: TRBJ1-6
CDR3 length: 17
CDR3 protein: CASSLSGWLLGASPLHF
CDR3 DNA: TGTGCCAGCAGCTTGTCGGGGTGGCTCCTGGGTGCTTCACCCCTCCACTTT

D gene: TRBD1
clone size: .
V gene: TRBV5-5
J gene: TRBJ1-2
CDR3 length: 15
CDR3 protein: CASSSGTVDFYGYTF
CDR3 DNA: TGTGCCAGCAGCTCGGGGACAGTGGACTTCTATGGCTACACCTTC

D gene: .
clone size: .
V gene: TRBV7-9
J gene: TRBJ2-2
CDR3 length: 12
CDR3 protein: CASSDGAGELFF
CDR3 DNA: TGTGCCAGCAGCGATGGGGCTGGGGAGCTGTTTTTT

D gene: .
clone size: .
V gene: TRBV18
J gene: TRBJ1-4
CDR3 length: 15
CDR3 protein: CASSPQGTSNEKLFF
CDR3 DNA: TGTGCCAGCTCACCACAGGGGACTTCTAATGAAAAACTGTTTTTT

D gene: TRBD2
clone size: .
V gene: TRBV19
J gene: TRBJ2-1
CDR3 length: 14
CDR3 protein: CASSMTGGSSEQFF
CDR3 DNA: TGTGCCAGTAGTATGACGGGGGGGAGTAGTGAGCAGTTCTTC

D gene: TRBD1
clone size: .
V gene: TRBV6-1
J gene: TRBJ2-1
CDR3 length: 15
CDR3 protein: CASSEDRASYNEQFF
CDR3 DNA: TGTGCCAGCAGTGAGGACAGGGCTTCCTACAATGAGCAGTTCTTC

D gene: .
clone size: .
V gene: TRBV30
J gene: TRBJ1-6
CDR3 length: 13
CDR3 protein: CAWSALEYSPLHF
CDR3 DNA: TGTGCCTGGAGTGCCCTGGAGTATTCACCCCTCCACTTT

D gene: .
clone size: .
V gene: TRBV6-5
J gene: TRBJ1-5
CDR3 length: 14
CDR3 protein: CASSSQGYNQPQHF
CDR3 DNA: TGTGCCAGCAGTTCACAGGGCTACAATCAGCCCCAGCATTTT

D gene: TRBD1
clone size: .
V gene: TRBV11-2
J gene: TRBJ2-7
CDR3 length: 15
CDR3 protein: CASSTSRQGIHEQYF
CDR3 DNA: TGTGCCAGCAGCACGTCCCGACAGGGGATCCACGAGCAGTACTTC

D gene: TRBD1
clone size: .
V gene: TRBV19
J gene: TRBJ1-1
CDR3 length: 13
CDR3 protein: CASSVGGSTEAFF
CDR3 DNA: TGTGCCAGTAGTGTAGGGGGCAGCACTGAAGCTTTCTTT

D gene: TRBD1
clone size: once
V gene: TRBV5-4
J gene: TRBJ2-7
CDR3 length: 15
CDR3 protein: CASRPDRVSSYEQYF
CDR3 DNA: TGTGCCAGCAGACCCGACAGGGTCAGCTCCTACGAGCAGTACTTC

D gene: .
clone size: .
V gene: TRBV5-5
J gene: TRBJ2-7
CDR3 length: 14
CDR3 protein: CASSLLLSSYEQYF
CDR3 DNA: TGTGCCAGCAGCTTGCTACTCTCCTCCTACGAGCAGTACTTC